This T cell receptor (beta chain) was sequenced for a study of T cells in Graves' hyperthyroidism and ophthalmopathy. Trimming pared 3 bases from V and 3 bases from J, leaving 16 bases between. Germline CDR1 SGDLS, CDR2 YYNGEE. This CDR3 spans 15 amino acids. Patients showing uncontrolled infection, other autoimmune disease, pregnancy or lactation were ineligible. Each 10 ml fresh peripheral blood draw supplied the PBMCs. The investigators amplified TCR beta CDR3 regions from RNA transcripts. The TCR CDR3 was amplified in a first-round RT-PCR using the HTBI primer set. One entry per CDR3 protein results from TCRdb running MiXCR on the multiplex PCR reads. The sample has 690,000 or so distinct CDR3 sequences, around 20% seen once; the top ten hold roughly 17%.

The sample comprised blood. The chain has TRBV9 and TRBJ2-7; weak D call: TRBD2 (6 bases). The source of this sequence is a woman aged 50 to 60 with Graves' hyperthyroidism that later progressed to Graves' ophthalmopathy. The CDR3 protein is CASSAGGRQDYEQYF. For the CDR3, the DNA is TGTGCCAGCAGCGCGGGTGGGAGGCAAGACTACGAGCAGTACTTC.